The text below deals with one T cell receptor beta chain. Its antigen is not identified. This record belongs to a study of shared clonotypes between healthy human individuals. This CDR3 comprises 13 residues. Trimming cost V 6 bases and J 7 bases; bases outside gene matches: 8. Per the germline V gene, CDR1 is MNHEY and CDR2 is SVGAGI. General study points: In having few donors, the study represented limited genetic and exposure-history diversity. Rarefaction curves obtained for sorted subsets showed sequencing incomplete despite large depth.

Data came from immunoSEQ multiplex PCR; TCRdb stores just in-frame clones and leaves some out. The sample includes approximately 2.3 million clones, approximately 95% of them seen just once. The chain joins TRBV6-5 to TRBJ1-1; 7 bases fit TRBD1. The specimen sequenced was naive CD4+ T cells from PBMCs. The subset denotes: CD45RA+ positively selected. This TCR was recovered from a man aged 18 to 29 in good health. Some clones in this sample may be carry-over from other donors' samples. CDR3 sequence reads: CASSTTGTGEAFF. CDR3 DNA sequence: TGTGCCAGCAGCACGACAGGGACGGGTGAAGCTTTCTTT.